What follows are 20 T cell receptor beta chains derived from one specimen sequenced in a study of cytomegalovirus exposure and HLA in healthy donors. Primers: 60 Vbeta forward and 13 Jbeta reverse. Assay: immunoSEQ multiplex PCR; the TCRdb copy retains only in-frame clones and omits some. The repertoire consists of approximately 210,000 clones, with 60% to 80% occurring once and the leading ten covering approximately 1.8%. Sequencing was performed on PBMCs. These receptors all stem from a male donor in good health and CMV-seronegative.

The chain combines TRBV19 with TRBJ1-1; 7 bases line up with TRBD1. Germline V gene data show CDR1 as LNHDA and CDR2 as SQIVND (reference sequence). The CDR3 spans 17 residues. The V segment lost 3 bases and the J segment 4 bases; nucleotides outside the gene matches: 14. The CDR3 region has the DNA TGTGCCAGTAGTATTCGGTCCACAGGGGCCGGACCCACTGAAGCTTTCTTT. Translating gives CASSIRSTGAGPTEAFF.

The CDR3 bases are TGTGCCAGCAGCCGGGGACAGACCATCAATCAGCCCCAGCATTTT. Its protein is CASSRGQTINQPQHF. The genes are TRBV9 and TRBJ1-5; 7 nucleotides align to TRBD1. V shed 4 bases and J 3 bases; nucleotides not matched to a gene: 7. Looked up from germline, CDR1 is SGDLS and CDR2 is YYNGEE. This CDR3 has 15 residues.

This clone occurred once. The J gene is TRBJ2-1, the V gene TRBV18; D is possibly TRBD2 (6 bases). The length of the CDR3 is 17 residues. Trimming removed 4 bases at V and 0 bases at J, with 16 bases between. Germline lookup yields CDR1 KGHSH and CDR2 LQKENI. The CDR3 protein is CASSRLGGASSYNEQFF. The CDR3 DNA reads TGTGCCAGCTCACGGTTGGGCGGGGCGAGCTCCTACAATGAGCAGTTCTTC.

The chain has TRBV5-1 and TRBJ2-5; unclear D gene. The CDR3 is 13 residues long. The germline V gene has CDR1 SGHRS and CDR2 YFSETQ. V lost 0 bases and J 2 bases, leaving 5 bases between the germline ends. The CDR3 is CASSLDTQETQYF. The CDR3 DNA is TGCGCCAGCAGCTTGGACACACAAGAGACCCAGTACTTC.

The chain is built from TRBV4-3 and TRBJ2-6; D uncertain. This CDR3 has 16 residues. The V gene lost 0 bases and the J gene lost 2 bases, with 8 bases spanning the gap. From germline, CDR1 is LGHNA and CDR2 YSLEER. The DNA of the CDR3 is TGCGCCAGCAGCCAAGATGGCAGAACTGGGGCCAACGTCCTGACTTTC. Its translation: CASSQDGRTGANVLTF.

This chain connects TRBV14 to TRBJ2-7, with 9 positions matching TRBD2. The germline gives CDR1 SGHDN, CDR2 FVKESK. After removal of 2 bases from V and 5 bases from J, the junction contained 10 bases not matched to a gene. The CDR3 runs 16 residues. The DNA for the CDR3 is TGTGCCAGCAGCCAAAGGCTAGCGGGAAGGGGGGACGAGCAGTACTTC. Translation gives CASSQRLAGRGDEQYF.

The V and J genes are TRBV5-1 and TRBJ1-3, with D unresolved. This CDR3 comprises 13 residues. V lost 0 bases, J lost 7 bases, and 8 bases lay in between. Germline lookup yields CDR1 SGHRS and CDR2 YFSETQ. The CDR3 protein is CASSLGLRNTIYF. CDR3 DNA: TGCGCCAGCAGCTTGGGCCTTCGGAACACCATATATTTT.

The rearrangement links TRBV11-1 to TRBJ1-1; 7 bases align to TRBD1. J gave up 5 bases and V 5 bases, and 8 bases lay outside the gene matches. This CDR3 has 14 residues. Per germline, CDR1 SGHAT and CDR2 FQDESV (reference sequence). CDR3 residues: CASSTRQGLTEAFF. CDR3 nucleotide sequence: TGTGCCAGCAGCACACGACAGGGTTTGACTGAAGCTTTCTTT. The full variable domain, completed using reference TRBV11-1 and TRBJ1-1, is EAEVAQSPRYKITEKSQAVAFWCDPISGHATLYWYRQILGQGPELLVQFQDESVVDDSQLPKDRFSAERLKGVDSTLKIQPAELGDSAMYLCASSTRQGLTEAFFGQGTRLTVV.

The CDR3 bases are TGTGCCAGCAGCTTATACAGGGCTGGGGCCAACGTCCTGACTTTC. As protein: CASSLYRAGANVLTF. The rearrangement joins TRBV7-9 to TRBJ2-6; perhaps TRBD1 as D (6 bases). This CDR3 has 15 amino acids. Looked up from germline, CDR1 is SEHNR and CDR2 is FQNEAQ (reference sequence). The V gene lost 2 bases and the J gene lost 2 bases, with 7 bases spanning the gap.

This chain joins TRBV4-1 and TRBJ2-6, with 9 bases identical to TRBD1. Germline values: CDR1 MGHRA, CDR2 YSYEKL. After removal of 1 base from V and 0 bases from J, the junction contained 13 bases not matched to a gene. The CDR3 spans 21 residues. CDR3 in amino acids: CASSQGGDPGQGISGANVLTF. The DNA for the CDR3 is TGCGCCAGCAGCCAAGGAGGGGACCCGGGACAGGGTATCTCTGGGGCCAACGTCCTGACTTTC.

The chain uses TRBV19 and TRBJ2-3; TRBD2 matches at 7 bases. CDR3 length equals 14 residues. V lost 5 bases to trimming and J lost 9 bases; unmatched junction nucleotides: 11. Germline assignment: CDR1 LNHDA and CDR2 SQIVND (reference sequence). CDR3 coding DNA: TGTGCCAGTAGTCCGGGACTACCTGCCGGCACGCAGTATTTT. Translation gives CASSPGLPAGTQYF.

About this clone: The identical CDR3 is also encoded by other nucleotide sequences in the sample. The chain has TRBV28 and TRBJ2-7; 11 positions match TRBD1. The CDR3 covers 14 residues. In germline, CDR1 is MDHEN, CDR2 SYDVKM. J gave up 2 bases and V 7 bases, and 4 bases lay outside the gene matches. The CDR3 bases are TGTGCCAGCACCACGGGACAGGGGGCCTACGAGCAGTACTTC. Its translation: CASTTGQGAYEQYF. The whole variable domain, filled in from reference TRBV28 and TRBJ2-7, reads DVKVTQSSRYLVKRTGEKVFLECVQDMDHENMFWYRQDPGLGLRLIYFSYDVKMKEKGDIPEGYSVSREKKERFSLILESASTNQTSMYLCASTTGQGAYEQYFGPGTRLTVT.

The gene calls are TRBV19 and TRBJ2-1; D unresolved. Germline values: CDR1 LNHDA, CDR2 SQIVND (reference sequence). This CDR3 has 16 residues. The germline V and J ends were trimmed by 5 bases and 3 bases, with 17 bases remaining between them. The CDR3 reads CASSLDSRRYYNEQFF. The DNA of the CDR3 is TGTGCCAGTAGTCTCGATTCGCGGAGATACTACAATGAGCAGTTCTTC.

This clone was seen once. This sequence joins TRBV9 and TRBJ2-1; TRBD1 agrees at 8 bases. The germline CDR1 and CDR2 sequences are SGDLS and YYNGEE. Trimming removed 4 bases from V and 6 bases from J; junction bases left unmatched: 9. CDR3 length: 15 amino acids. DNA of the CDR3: TGTGCCAGCAGCACCCCAGGGGGCGAGGCCAATGAGCAGTTCTTC. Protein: CASSTPGGEANEQFF.

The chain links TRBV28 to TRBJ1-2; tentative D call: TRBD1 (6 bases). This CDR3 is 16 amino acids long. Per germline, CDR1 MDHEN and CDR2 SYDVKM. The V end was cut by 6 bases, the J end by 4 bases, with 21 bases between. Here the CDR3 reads CASSRADRINLYGYTF. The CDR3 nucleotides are TGTGCCAGCAGCCGCGCCGACAGGATAAATCTCTATGGCTACACCTTC.

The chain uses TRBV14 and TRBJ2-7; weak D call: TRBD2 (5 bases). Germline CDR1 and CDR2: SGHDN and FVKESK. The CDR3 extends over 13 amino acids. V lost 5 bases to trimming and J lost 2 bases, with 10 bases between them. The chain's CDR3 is CASSSSGTYEQYF. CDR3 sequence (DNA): TGTGCCAGCAGCTCCTCCGGGACCTACGAGCAGTACTTC.

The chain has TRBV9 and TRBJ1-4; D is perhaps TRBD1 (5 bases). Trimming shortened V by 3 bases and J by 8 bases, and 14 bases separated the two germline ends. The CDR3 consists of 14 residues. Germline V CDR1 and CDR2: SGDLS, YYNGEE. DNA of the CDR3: TGTGCCAGCAGCGCCCGGGCGGGGGAGGAAAAACTGTTTTTT. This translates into CASSARAGEEKLFF.

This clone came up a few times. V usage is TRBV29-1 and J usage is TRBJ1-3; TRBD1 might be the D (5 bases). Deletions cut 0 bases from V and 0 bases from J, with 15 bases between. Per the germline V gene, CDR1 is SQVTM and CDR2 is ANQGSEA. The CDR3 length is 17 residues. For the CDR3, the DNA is TGCAGCGTTGAAGATTGGGGGGACGCTAGCTCTGGAAACACCATATATTTT. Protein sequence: CSVEDWGDASSGNTIYF.

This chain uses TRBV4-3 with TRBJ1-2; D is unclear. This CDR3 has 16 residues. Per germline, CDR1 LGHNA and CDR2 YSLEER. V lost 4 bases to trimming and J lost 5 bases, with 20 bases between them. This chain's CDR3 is CASSPYRKGGTYGYTF. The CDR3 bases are TGCGCCAGCAGCCCATATCGGAAAGGAGGTACGTATGGCTACACCTTC.

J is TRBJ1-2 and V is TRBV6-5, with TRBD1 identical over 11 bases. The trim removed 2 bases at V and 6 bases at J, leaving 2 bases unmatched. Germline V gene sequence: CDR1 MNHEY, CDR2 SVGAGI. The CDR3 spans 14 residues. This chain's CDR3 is CASSYRTGGHGYTF. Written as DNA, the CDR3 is TGTGCCAGCAGTTACAGGACAGGGGGCCATGGCTACACCTTC.